Listed below are T cell receptor beta chains from one sample, sequenced in a study of blood T cell repertoires in COVID-19. The protocol was immunoSEQ multiplex PCR, while the TCRdb copy is restricted to in-frame clones and leaves out a portion. The sample holds approximately 220,000 clones, less than 90% seen once. The sample was PBMCs or T cells enriched from blood (not recorded which). The receptors derive from a woman in her 30s who had recovered from COVID-19. Both conserved end residues are part of each CDR3. A D gene is named only where the DNA matches it firmly. Expanded clones are given a class, and other clones once, few, many or no size at all.

V gene: TRBV11-2
J gene: TRBJ2-3
D gene: TRBD1
clone size: NA
CDR3 DNA: TGTGCCAGCAGCCGGGACAGGTTTACAGATACGCAGTATTTT
CDR3 protein: CASSRDRFTDTQYF

V gene: TRBV7-2
J gene: TRBJ2-3
D gene: TRBD2
clone size: NA
CDR3 DNA: TGTGCCAGCAGCTTAGACCGGGGGGTGGATACGCAGTATTTT
CDR3 protein: CASSLDRGVDTQYF

V gene: TRBV5-5
J gene: TRBJ1-3
D gene: NA
clone size: NA
CDR3 DNA: TGTGCCAGCAGTCCAGTAGGGGCGAATACCGGAAACACCATATATTTT
CDR3 protein: CASSPVGANTGNTIYF

V gene: TRBV2
J gene: TRBJ1-5
D gene: NA
clone size: NA
CDR3 DNA: TGTGCCAGCAGTGAGGCGGCAGGGAGCAATCAGCCCCAGCATTTT
CDR3 protein: CASSEAAGSNQPQHF

V gene: TRBV2
J gene: TRBJ1-1
D gene: NA
clone size: NA
CDR3 DNA: TGTGCCAGCAGGGGGGAGGGGGAATACACTGAAGCTTTCTTT
CDR3 protein: CASRGEGEYTEAFF

V gene: TRBV18
J gene: TRBJ2-7
D gene: TRBD1
clone size: NA
CDR3 DNA: TGTGCCAGCTCACCGGGCTTAGGGACAGGTAAAGAGCAGTACTTC
CDR3 protein: CASSPGLGTGKEQYF

V gene: TRBV5-6
J gene: TRBJ2-5
D gene: NA
clone size: NA
CDR3 DNA: TGTGCCAGCAGCTTGGTAGCCGGCGAGACCCAGTACTTC
CDR3 protein: CASSLVAGETQYF

V gene: TRBV7-6
J gene: TRBJ2-7
D gene: NA
clone size: NA
CDR3 DNA: TGTGCCAGCAGCTCCTACCTCCAGGGGACCTCCTACGAGCAGTACTTC
CDR3 protein: CASSSYLQGTSYEQYF

V gene: TRBV3-1/TRBV3-2
J gene: TRBJ2-5
D gene: TRBD1
clone size: NA
CDR3 DNA: TGTGCCCCCCGGGACAGGGCCGAGGAGACCCAGTACTTC
CDR3 protein: CAPRDRAEETQYF

V gene: TRBV4-1
J gene: TRBJ1-3
D gene: NA
clone size: NA
CDR3 DNA: TGCGCCAGCAGCCCCCACCTTGGAGTTACTGGAAACACCATATATTTT
CDR3 protein: CASSPHLGVTGNTIYF

V gene: TRBV25-1
J gene: TRBJ1-1
D gene: NA
clone size: NA
CDR3 DNA: TGTGCCAGCAGTGAATATGGAGACACTGAAGCTTTCTTT
CDR3 protein: CASSEYGDTEAFF

V gene: TRBV7-9
J gene: TRBJ1-4
D gene: NA
clone size: once
CDR3 DNA: TGTGCCAGCAGCTTCCCGGGGGAACCTAATGAAAAACTGTTTTTT
CDR3 protein: CASSFPGEPNEKLFF

V gene: TRBV4-2
J gene: TRBJ1-3
D gene: TRBD1
clone size: NA
CDR3 DNA: TGTGCCAGCAGCCAAAGGACAGGGTCTGGAAACACCATATATTTT
CDR3 protein: CASSQRTGSGNTIYF

V gene: TRBV5-8
J gene: TRBJ2-5
D gene: NA
clone size: NA
CDR3 DNA: TGTGCCAGCAGCTTGGCCGGCGGAGAGACCCAGTACTTC
CDR3 protein: CASSLAGGETQYF

V gene: TRBV2
J gene: TRBJ2-3
D gene: NA
clone size: once
CDR3 DNA: TGTGCCAGCTGTTTTGAGCCCACAGATACGCAGTATTTT
CDR3 protein: CASCFEPTDTQYF

V gene: TRBV29-1
J gene: TRBJ2-3
D gene: TRBD1
clone size: NA
CDR3 DNA: TGCAGCGCCCGACAGGGGGGCACAGATACGCAGTATTTT
CDR3 protein: CSARQGGTDTQYF

V gene: TRBV9
J gene: TRBJ2-5
D gene: TRBD2
clone size: NA
CDR3 DNA: TGTGCCAGCAGCGTAGAAGCGGGGGGCGGAGAGACCCAGTACTTC
CDR3 protein: CASSVEAGGGETQYF

V gene: TRBV5-5
J gene: TRBJ1-5
D gene: TRBD1
clone size: NA
CDR3 DNA: TGTGCCAGCAGCTTATTATGGGACAGGGGTGGCAATCAGCCCCAGCATTTT
CDR3 protein: CASSLLWDRGGNQPQHF

V gene: TRBV11-2
J gene: TRBJ1-4
D gene: TRBD1
clone size: NA
CDR3 DNA: TGTGCCAGCAGCTCTGGCAGGCAGGACAGGGGTAGTGGTGAAAAACTGTTTTTT
CDR3 protein: CASSSGRQDRGSGEKLFF

V gene: TRBV5-4
J gene: TRBJ1-2
D gene: NA
clone size: NA
CDR3 DNA: TGTGCCAGCAGCTGGAGGGGAAGGGGGGGCGGCCATGGCTACACCTTC
CDR3 protein: CASSWRGRGGGHGYTF

V gene: TRBV4-1
J gene: TRBJ1-3
D gene: NA
clone size: NA
CDR3 DNA: TGCGCCAGCAGCCAAGATGGCGGAAACACCATATATTTT
CDR3 protein: CASSQDGGNTIYF

V gene: TRBV4-3
J gene: TRBJ2-3
D gene: NA
clone size: NA
CDR3 DNA: TGCGCCAGCAGCCAAGGTCCAGCGGGCACAGATACGCAGTATTTT
CDR3 protein: CASSQGPAGTDTQYF

V gene: TRBV6-1
J gene: TRBJ2-7
D gene: NA
clone size: few
CDR3 DNA: TGTGCCAGCAGTGATCACTACGAGCAGTACTTC
CDR3 protein: CASSDHYEQYF

V gene: TRBV27
J gene: TRBJ1-2
D gene: TRBD1
clone size: few
CDR3 DNA: TGTGCCAGCAGTTATAGATTCGGACAGGTTTTATATGGCTACACCTTC
CDR3 protein: CASSYRFGQVLYGYTF

V gene: TRBV19
J gene: TRBJ2-3
D gene: TRBD1
clone size: NA
CDR3 DNA: TGTGCCACTTTGGACAGGGCCACAGATACGCAGTATTTT
CDR3 protein: CATLDRATDTQYF

V gene: TRBV4-3
J gene: TRBJ2-6
D gene: TRBD1
clone size: NA
CDR3 DNA: TGCGCCAGCAGCCAAGATCCCGGGACAGGGAACCCGGGGGCCAACGTCCTGACTTTC
CDR3 protein: CASSQDPGTGNPGANVLTF

V gene: TRBV7-7
J gene: TRBJ2-5
D gene: TRBD2
clone size: NA
CDR3 DNA: TGTGCCAGCAGCCCCGGGACTAGCGGGGCCCAAGAGACCCAGTACTTC
CDR3 protein: CASSPGTSGAQETQYF

V gene: TRBV6-5
J gene: TRBJ1-4
D gene: NA
clone size: once
CDR3 DNA: TGTGCCAGCACGGGGGGGTATGAAAAACTGTTTTTT
CDR3 protein: CASTGGYEKLFF

V gene: TRBV25-1
J gene: TRBJ2-3
D gene: TRBD2
clone size: NA
CDR3 DNA: TGTGCCAGCCGCGGGGGGCAGCTGACAGATACGCAGTATTTT
CDR3 protein: CASRGGQLTDTQYF

V gene: TRBV7-2
J gene: TRBJ2-3
D gene: NA
clone size: NA
CDR3 DNA: TGTGCCAGCAGCTTAGCCCTACGCACAGATACGCAGTATTTT
CDR3 protein: CASSLALRTDTQYF

V gene: TRBV21-1
J gene: TRBJ1-2
D gene: NA
clone size: NA
CDR3 DNA: TGTGCCAGCAGCAACGGGGAGGCCTATGGCTACACCTTC
CDR3 protein: CASSNGEAYGYTF

V gene: TRBV9
J gene: TRBJ1-2
D gene: NA
clone size: NA
CDR3 DNA: TGTGCCAGCAGCCCCTCCCCCGGGGGTAAGGAGGGCTACACCTTC
CDR3 protein: CASSPSPGGKEGYTF

V gene: TRBV6-2/TRBV6-3
J gene: TRBJ1-1
D gene: NA
clone size: few
CDR3 DNA: TGTGCCAGCAGCCGGACGGGCGGGGCTGAAGCTTTCTTT
CDR3 protein: CASSRTGGAEAFF